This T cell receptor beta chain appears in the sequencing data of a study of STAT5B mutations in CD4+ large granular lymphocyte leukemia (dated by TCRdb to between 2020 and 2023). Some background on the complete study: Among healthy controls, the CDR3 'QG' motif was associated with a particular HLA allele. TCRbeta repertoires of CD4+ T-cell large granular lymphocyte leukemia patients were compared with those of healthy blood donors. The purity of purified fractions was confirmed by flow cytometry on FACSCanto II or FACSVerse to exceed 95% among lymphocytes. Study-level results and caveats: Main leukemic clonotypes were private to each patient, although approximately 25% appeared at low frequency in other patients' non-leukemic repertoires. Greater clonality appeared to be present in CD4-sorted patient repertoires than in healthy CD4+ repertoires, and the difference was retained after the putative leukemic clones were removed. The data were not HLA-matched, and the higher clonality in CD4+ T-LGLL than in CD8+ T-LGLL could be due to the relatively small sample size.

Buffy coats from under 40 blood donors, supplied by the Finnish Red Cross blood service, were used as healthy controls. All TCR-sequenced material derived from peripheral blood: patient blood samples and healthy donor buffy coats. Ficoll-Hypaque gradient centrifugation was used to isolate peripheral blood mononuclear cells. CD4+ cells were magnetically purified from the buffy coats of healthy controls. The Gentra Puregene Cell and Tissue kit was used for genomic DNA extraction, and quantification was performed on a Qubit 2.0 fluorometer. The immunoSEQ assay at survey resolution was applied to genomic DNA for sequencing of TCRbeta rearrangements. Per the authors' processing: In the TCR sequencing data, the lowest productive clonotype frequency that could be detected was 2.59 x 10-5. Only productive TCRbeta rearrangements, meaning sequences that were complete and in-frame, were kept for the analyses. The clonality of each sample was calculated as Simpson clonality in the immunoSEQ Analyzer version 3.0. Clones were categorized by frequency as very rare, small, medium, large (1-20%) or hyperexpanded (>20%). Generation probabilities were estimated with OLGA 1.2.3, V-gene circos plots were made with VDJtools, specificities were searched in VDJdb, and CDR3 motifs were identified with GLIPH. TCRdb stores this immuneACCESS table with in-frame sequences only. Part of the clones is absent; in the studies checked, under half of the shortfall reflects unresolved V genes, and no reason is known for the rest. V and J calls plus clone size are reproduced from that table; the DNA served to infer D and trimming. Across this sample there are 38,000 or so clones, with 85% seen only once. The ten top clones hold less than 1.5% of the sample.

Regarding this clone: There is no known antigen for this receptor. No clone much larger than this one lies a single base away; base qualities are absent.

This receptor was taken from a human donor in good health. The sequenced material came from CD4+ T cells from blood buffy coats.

This receptor carries the CDR3 CASSYSGGINYGYTF. The nucleotides are TGTGCCAGCAGTTACTCTGGGGGAATTAACTATGGCTACACCTTC. This chain is built from TRBV6-5 and TRBJ1-2; the best D guess is TRBD1, with 5 bases matching. The germline ends are 9 bases apart after V is trimmed by 0 bases and J by 1 base. The CDR1 and CDR2 encoded by the germline V gene are MNHEY and SVGAGI. The cysteine opens and the phenylalanine closes a CDR3 of 15 amino acids. Only the CDR3 region is kept as DNA, spanning 45 bases read in frame from base 1.